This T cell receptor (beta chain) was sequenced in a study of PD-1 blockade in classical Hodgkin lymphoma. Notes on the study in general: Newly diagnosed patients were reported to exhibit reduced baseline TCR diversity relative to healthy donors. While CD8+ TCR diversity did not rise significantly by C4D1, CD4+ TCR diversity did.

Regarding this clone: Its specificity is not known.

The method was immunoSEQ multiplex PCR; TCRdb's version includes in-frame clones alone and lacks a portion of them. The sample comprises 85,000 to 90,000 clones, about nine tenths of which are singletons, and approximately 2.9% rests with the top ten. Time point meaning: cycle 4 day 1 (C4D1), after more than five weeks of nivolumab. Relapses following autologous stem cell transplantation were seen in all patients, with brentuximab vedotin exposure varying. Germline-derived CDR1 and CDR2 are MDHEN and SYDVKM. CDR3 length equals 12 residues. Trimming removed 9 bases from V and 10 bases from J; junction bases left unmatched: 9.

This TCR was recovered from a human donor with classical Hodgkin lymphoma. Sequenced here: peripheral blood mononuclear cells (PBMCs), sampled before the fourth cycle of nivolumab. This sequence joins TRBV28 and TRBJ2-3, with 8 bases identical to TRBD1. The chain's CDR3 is CASKGQGFAQYF. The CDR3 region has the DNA TGTGCCAGTAAAGGACAGGGATTCGCGCAGTATTTT. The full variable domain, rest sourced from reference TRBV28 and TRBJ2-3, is DVKVTQSSRYLVKRTGEKVFLECVQDMDHENMFWYRQDPGLGLRLIYFSYDVKMKEKGDIPEGYSVSREKKERFSLILESASTNQTSMYLCASKGQGFAQYFGPGTRLTVL.